This T cell receptor beta chain was found in a study of blood T cell repertoires in COVID-19. Study at large: The United States, Italy and Spain were the sources of the acute and convalescent COVID-19 samples.

Profiling relied on immunoSEQ multiplex PCR, and the TCRdb table lists in-frame clones only, not all of them. The sample lists roughly 18,000 clones; approximately 90% were seen once. This CDR3 contains 16 residues. Germline CDR1 and CDR2: SGHNT and YENEEA. The J segment lost 5 bases and the V segment lost 1 base, leaving 5 bases of the junction unmatched. Sequenced material: peripheral blood. The chain uses TRBV11-3 and TRBJ2-1; 10 bases match TRBD1. The receptor was isolated from an older man with acute or convalescent COVID-19. CDR3 in DNA: TGTGCCAGCAGCTTAGGGCCGGGACAGGGGCACAATGAGCAGTTCTTC. Translation: CASSLGPGQGHNEQFF.